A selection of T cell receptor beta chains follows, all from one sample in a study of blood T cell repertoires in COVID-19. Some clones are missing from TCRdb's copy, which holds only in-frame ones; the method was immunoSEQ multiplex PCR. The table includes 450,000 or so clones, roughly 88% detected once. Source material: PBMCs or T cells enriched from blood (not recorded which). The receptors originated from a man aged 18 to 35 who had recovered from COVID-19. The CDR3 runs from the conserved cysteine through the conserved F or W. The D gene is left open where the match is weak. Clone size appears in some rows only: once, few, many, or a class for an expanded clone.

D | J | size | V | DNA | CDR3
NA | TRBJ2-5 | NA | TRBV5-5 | TGTGCCTGTACCGTCGGAGAAATATACCAAGAGACCCAGTACTTC | CACTVGEIYQETQYF
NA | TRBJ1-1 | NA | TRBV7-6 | TGTGCCAGCAGCTCAGGACAGTCGAACACTGAAGCTTTCTTT | CASSSGQSNTEAFF
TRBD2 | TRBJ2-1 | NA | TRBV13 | TGTGCCAGCAGGCGACTAGCGGGAAGCAATGAGCAGTTCTTC | CASRRLAGSNEQFF
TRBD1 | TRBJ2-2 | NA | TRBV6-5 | TGTGCCAGCAGTCCAGGACAGGAAACCGGGGAGCTGTTTTTT | CASSPGQETGELFF
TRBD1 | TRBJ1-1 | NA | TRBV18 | TGTGCCAGCTCACCCGCTGGACAGGGAGGTACTGAAGCTTTCTTT | CASSPAGQGGTEAFF
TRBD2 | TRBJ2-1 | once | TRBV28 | TGTGCCAGCCGGACTAGCGGGAGCGCCTACAATGAGCAGTTCTTC | CASRTSGSAYNEQFF
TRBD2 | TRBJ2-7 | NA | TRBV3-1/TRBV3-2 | TGTGCCAGCAGCCAAGGGGCCCGGGGGGACGAGCAGTACTTC | CASSQGARGDEQYF
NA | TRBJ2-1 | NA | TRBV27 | TGTGCCAGCAGTTCATTGAGTGAGCAGTTCTTC | CASSSLSEQFF
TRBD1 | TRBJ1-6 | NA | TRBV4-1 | TGCGCCAGCAGGCTAATGACAGGGGATCGTTCACCCCTCCACTTT | CASRLMTGDRSPLHF
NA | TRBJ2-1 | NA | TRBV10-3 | TGTGCCACCCGAGACAGCATCACATCCTACAATGAGCAGTTCTTC | CATRDSITSYNEQFF
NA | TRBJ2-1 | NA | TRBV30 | TGTGCCTGGAGTGTACGGAGCGGCCCCAATGAGCAGTTCTTC | CAWSVRSGPNEQFF
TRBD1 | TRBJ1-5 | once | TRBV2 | TGTGCCAGCAAGGGGAGGGACAGGGGGAGGAATCAGCCCCAGCATTTT | CASKGRDRGRNQPQHF
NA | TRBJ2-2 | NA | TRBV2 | TGTGCCAGCAGTGAACCGTCCAGGGGTAACGGGGAGCTGTTTTTT | CASSEPSRGNGELFF